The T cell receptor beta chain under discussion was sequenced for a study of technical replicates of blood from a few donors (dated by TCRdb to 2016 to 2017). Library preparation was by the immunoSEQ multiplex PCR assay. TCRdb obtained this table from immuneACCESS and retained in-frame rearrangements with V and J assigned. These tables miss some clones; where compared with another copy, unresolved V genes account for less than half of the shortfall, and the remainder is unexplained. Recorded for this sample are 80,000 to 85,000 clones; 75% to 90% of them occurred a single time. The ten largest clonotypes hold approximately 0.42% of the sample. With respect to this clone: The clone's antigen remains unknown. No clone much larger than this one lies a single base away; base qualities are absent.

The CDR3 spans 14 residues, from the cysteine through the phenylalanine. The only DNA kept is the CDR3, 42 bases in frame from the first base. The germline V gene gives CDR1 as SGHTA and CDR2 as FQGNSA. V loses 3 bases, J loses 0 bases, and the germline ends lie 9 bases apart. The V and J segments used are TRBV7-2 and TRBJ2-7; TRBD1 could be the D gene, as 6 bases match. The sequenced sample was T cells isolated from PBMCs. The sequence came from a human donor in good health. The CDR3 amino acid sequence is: CASSLGTLSYEQYF. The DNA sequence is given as TGTGCCAGCAGCTTGGGGACACTCTCCTACGAGCAGTACTTC.